What follows are 17 T cell receptor beta chains derived from one specimen sequenced in a study of shared clonotypes between healthy human individuals. CD45RO-negative cells were positively selected for CCR7, leaving out terminally differentiated effector memory CD45RA+ cells. Measured with immunoSEQ multiplex PCR; TCRdb has only the in-frame clones, and not every one. Among about 1,800,000 clones listed, roughly 95% were seen once. Sequenced input: naive CD8+ T cells sorted from blood. The receptors stem from a man aged 18 to 30 in good health.

This clone showed up just a few times. Other DNA sequences from this sample encode an identical CDR3 as well. The chain uses TRBV5-1 and TRBJ2-7, with 12 bases matching TRBD1. Looked up from germline, CDR1 is SGHRS and CDR2 is YFSETQ. Losses at the gene ends were 3 bases for V and 4 bases for J; bases not matched to a gene: 2. The length of the CDR3 is 14 residues. The CDR3 DNA reads TGCGCCAGCAGCTGGGGACAGGGGGCTTACGAGCAGTACTTC. This encodes CASSWGQGAYEQYF.

The V call is TRBV1, the J call TRBJ2-3; the D call of TRBD2 is as the table states it, not checked on the DNA. TRBV1 is a pseudogene locus. The CDR3 runs 18 residues. CDR3 sequence: CTSSHRTSGGGRTDTQYF. The CDR3 DNA sequence: TGCACCAGCAGCCACCGCACTAGCGGGGGAGGGAGAACAGATACGCAGTATTTT.

This clone has more than one count but fewer than ten. Other DNA sequences in the same sample also yield this CDR3. The chain uses TRBV7-9 and TRBJ1-5; D is uncertain. Trimming left V 4 bases short and J 7 bases short, with 8 bases between. The germline gives CDR1 SEHNR, CDR2 FQNEAQ (reference sequence). CDR3 size: 12 residues. The CDR3 loop is CASSSLGQPQHF. DNA of the CDR3: TGTGCCAGCAGCTCCCTGGGCCAGCCCCAGCATTTT.

J is TRBJ1-1 and V is TRBV11-2, with unresolved D. The V end lost 3 bases, the J end lost 0 bases, and 11 bases lay between the germline ends. CDR3 length: 15 amino acids. CDR1 is SGHAT and CDR2 is FQNNGV in the germline V gene. The DNA of the CDR3 is TGTGCCAGCAGCTTGAGCGGTTCCATGAACACTGAAGCTTTCTTT. It codes for CASSLSGSMNTEAFF.

The rearrangement links TRBV6-5 to TRBJ2-2; D possibly uses TRBD1 or TRBD2 (5 bases each). CDR3 length equals 16 residues. Trimming cost V 0 bases and J 4 bases, with 12 bases left between them. Germline V lookup: CDR1 MNHEY, CDR2 SVGAGI. CDR3 DNA sequence: TGTGCCAGCAGTTACTCGGTGGGGGAAGTCACCGGGGAGCTGTTTTTT. This codes for CASSYSVGEVTGELFF.

The rearrangement joins TRBV30 to TRBJ2-3, with D unclear. Germline V CDR1 and CDR2: GTSNPN, SVGIG (reference sequence). The CDR3 consists of 14 residues. The V and J ends lost 2 bases and 3 bases respectively, with 12 bases between them. CDR3 protein: CAWSLDFGTDTQYF. The CDR3 DNA sequence: TGTGCCTGGAGTTTGGATTTCGGGACAGATACGCAGTATTTT.

This chain links TRBV27 with TRBJ2-1, with 11 bases fitting TRBD2. The CDR3 is 15 residues long. Germline V gene sequence: CDR1 MNHEY, CDR2 SMNVEV (reference sequence). Losses at the gene ends were 3 bases for V and 8 bases for J; bases not matched to a gene: 6. The chain's CDR3 is CASSFLTSGKDEQFF. CDR3 DNA sequence: TGTGCCAGCAGTTTTTTGACTAGCGGGAAGGATGAGCAGTTCTTC.

The rearrangement links TRBV5-6 to TRBJ1-5, with 9 bases that match TRBD1. CDR3 size: 15 residues. Trimming cost V 2 bases and J 4 bases; bases outside gene matches: 4. Germline CDR1 is SGHDT and CDR2 is YYEEEE. CDR3 amino acids: CASSFGTGFNQPQHF. The CDR3 coding sequence is TGTGCCAGCAGCTTTGGGACAGGGTTTAATCAGCCCCAGCATTTT.

The genes are TRBV11-2 and TRBJ2-7; possible D gene TRBD2, 5 bases. The CDR3 has 11 amino acids. Trimming cost V 8 bases and J 4 bases, with 9 bases left between them. In germline, CDR1 is SGHAT, CDR2 FQNNGV. The CDR3 DNA sequence: TGTGCCAGCCTGGGGAGTTACGAGCAGTACTTC. It yields the protein CASLGSYEQYF. Based on the CDR3 plus reference TRBV11-2 and TRBJ2-7, the full variable domain is EAGVAQSPRYKIIEKRQSVAFWCNPISGHATLYWYQQILGQGPKLLIQFQNNGVVDDSQLPKDRFSAERLKGVDSTLKIQPAKLEDSAVYLCASLGSYEQYFGPGTRLTVT.

V usage is TRBV7-6 and J usage is TRBJ2-1; D possibly corresponds to TRBD1 (6 bases). This CDR3 has 21 residues. Trimming took off 1 base at V and 6 bases at J, with 31 bases between the two ends. Germline lookup yields CDR1 SGHVS and CDR2 FNYEAQ. DNA for the CDR3: TGTGCCAGCAGCTTAGATCACGCAGGGGTAAACACTGGTGGCCCCCTCAATGAGCAGTTCTTC. It yields the protein CASSLDHAGVNTGGPLNEQFF.

This chain joins TRBV4-1 and TRBJ2-5; 9 bases match TRBD2. Judging by the DNA end, TRBJ2-7 fits better; the J call may be wrong. This CDR3 comprises 14 residues. CDR1 MGHRA and CDR2 YSYEKL come from the germline V gene. CDR3 sequence reads: CASSQPGLAGEQYF. The CDR3 DNA sequence: TGCGCCAGCAGCCAGCCGGGACTAGCAGGCGAGCAGTACTTC.

This sequence joins TRBV19 and TRBJ2-5; D gene unclear. There are 13 residues in the CDR3. The V gene's germline CDR1 is LNHDA and CDR2 SQIVND (reference sequence). The germline V and J ends were trimmed by 4 bases and 5 bases, with 11 bases remaining between them. The CDR3 region is CASSSLGRETQYF. The CDR3, as DNA: TGTGCCAGTAGTAGCCTGGGAAGGGAGACCCAGTACTTC.

The chain combines TRBV6-1 with TRBJ2-1; 11 bases line up with TRBD2. The CDR3 spans 16 residues. Germline V gives CDR1 MNHNS, CDR2 SASEGT. V dropped 1 base and J dropped 5; count of bases not matched to a gene: 4. CDR3 loop: CASSEELAGVDNEQFF. Written as DNA, the CDR3 is TGTGCCAGCAGTGAAGAACTAGCGGGAGTTGACAATGAGCAGTTCTTC.

The chain recombines TRBV25-1 with TRBJ1-2, with 7 positions matching TRBD1. The CDR3 consists of 11 residues. V gave up 6 bases and J gave up 6 bases; unmatched junction bases: 1. The germline V gene has CDR1 MGHDK and CDR2 SYGVNS. The CDR3 bases are TGTGCCAGCAGGACAGGGCATGGCTACACCTTC. This gives the protein CASRTGHGYTF.

The chain is built from TRBV18 and TRBJ1-1, with D maybe TRBD1 (6 bases). From germline, CDR1 is KGHSH and CDR2 LQKENI. The CDR3 has 17 residues. V lost 3 bases and J lost 0, with 17 bases in between. The CDR3 sequence is CASSPGWGAKMNTEAFF. CDR3 DNA sequence: TGTGCCAGCTCACCTGGTTGGGGGGCAAAGATGAACACTGAAGCTTTCTTT.

A note on this clone: A junction end diverges from the germline sequence, so it may reflect a read error. This chain connects TRBV4-1 to TRBJ1-5; 8 bases match TRBD1. Germline V gene lookup returns CDR1 MGHRA and CDR2 YSYEKL. The CDR3 is made up of 16 amino acids. CDR3 sequence: CASSRVWAGGKQPQHF. Written as DNA, the CDR3 is TGCGCCAGCAGCCGCGTTTGGGCAGGGGGCAAACAGCCCCAGCATTTT.

This clone was detected ten times or more. The gene calls are TRBV27 and TRBJ2-5; D remains unclear. The germline V gene encodes CDR1 MNHEY and CDR2 SMNVEV (reference sequence). The CDR3 totals 15 residues. V lost 0 bases and J 5 bases, leaving 13 bases between the germline ends. The CDR3 region is CASSLSPEAQETQYF. The CDR3 region has the DNA TGTGCCAGCAGTTTATCGCCAGAGGCTCAGGAGACCCAGTACTTC.